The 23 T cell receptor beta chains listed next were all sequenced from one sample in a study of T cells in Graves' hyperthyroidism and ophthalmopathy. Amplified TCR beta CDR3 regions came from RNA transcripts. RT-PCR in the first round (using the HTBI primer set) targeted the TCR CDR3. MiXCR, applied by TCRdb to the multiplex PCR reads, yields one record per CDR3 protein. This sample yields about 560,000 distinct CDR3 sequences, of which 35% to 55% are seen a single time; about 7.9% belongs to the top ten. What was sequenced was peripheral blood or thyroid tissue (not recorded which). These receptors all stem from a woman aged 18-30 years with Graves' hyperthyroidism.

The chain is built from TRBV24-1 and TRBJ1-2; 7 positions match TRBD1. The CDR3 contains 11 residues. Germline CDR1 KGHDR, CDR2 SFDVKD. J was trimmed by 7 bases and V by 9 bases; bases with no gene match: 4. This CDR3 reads CATGQARGYTF. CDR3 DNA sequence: TGTGCCACCGGACAGGCGCGTGGCTACACCTTC.

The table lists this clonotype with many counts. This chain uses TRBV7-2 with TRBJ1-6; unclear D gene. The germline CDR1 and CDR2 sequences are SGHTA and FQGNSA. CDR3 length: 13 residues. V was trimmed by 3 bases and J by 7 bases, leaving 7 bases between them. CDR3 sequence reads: CASSLPPNSPLHF. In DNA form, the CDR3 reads TGTGCCAGCAGCTTGCCTCCGAATTCACCCCTCCACTTT.

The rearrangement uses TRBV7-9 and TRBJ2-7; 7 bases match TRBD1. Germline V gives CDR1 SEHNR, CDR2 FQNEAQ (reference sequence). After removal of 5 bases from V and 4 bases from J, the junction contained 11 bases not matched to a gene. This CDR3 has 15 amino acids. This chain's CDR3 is CASSQSGTVNYEQYF. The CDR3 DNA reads TGTGCCAGCAGCCAGTCCGGGACAGTAAATTACGAGCAGTACTTC.

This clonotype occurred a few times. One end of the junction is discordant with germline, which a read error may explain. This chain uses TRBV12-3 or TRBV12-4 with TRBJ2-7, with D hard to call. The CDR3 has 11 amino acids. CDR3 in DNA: TGTGCCAGCAGTGACTCCCACGAGCAGTACTTC. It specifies CASSDSHEQYF.

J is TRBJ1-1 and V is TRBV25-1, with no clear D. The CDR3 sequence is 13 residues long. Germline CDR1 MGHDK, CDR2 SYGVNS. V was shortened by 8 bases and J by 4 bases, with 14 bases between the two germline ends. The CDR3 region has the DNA TGTGCCAGCTCACCAACTCGGCTCACTGAAGCTTTCTTT. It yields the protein CASSPTRLTEAFF.

CDR3 amino acids: CASSLSLEGYTF. CDR3 sequence (DNA): TGTGCCAGCAGTTTAAGTCTTGAGGGCTACACCTTC. The V gene is TRBV25-1, the J gene TRBJ1-2; no firm D call. The CDR3 runs to 12 residues. V lost 5 bases to trimming and J lost 8 bases, with 12 bases between them. Germline V gives CDR1 MGHDK, CDR2 SYGVNS.

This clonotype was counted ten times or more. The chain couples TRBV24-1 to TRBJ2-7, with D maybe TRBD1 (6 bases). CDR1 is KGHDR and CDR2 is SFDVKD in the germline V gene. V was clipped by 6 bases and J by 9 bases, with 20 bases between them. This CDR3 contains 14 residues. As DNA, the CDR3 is TGTGCCACCAGTAACACCGGGACAACAGTCGGGCAGTACTTC. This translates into CATSNTGTTVGQYF.

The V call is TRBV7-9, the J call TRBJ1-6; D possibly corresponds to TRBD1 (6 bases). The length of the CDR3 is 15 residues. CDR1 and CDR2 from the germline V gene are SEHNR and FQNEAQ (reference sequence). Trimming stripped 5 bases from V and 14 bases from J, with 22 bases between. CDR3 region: CASSAGAGDLVALHF. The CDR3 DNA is TGTGCCAGCAGCGCCGGGGCAGGGGACCTCGTCGCCCTCCACTTT.

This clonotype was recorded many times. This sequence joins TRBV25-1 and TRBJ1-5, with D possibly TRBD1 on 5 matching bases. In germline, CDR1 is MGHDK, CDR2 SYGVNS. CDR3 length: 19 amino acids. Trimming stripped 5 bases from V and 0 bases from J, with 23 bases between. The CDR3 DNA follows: TGTGCCAGCAGTCCAAGGCAAAACGGGGACCCGTATAGCAATCAGCCCCAGCATTTT. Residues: CASSPRQNGDPYSNQPQHF.

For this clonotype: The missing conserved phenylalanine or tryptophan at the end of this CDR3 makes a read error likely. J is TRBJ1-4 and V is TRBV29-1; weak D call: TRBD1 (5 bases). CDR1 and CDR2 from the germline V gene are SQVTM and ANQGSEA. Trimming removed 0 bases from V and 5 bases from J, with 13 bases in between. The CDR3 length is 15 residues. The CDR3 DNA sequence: TGCAGCGTTGAAGATTGGAAAACAGGCAATGAAAAACTGTTTTAT. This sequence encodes CSVEDWKTGNEKLFY.

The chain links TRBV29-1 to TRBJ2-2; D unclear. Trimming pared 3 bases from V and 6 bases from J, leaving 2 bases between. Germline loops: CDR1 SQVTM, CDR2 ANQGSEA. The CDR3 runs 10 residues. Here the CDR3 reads CSVDPGELFF. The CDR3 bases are TGCAGCGTTGACCCCGGGGAGCTGTTTTTT.

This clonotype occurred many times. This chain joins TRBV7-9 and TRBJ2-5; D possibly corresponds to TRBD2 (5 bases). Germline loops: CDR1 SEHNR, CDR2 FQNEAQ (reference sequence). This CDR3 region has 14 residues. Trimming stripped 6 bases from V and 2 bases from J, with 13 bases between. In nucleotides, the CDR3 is TGTGCCAGCAGGGCCCTTCGGGGTCAAGAGACCCAGTACTTC. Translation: CASRALRGQETQYF.

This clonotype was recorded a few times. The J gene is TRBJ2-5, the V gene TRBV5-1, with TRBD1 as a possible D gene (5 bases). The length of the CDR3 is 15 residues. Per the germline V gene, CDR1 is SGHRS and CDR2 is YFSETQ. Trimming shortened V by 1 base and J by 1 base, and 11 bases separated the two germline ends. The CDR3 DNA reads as TGCGCCAGCAGCTTGCAGGACACACTCCAAGAGACCCAGTACTTC. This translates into CASSLQDTLQETQYF. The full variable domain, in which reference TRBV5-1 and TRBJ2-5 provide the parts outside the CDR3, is KAGVTQTPRYLIKTRGQQVTLSCSPISGHRSVSWYQQTPGQGLQFLFEYFSETQRNKGNFPGRFSGRQFSNSRSEMNVSTLELGDSALYLCASSLQDTLQETQYFGPGTRLLVL.

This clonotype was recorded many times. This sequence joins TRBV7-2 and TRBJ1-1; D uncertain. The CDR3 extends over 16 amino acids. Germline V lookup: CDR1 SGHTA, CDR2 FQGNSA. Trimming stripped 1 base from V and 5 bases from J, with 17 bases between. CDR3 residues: CASSLVGGAVETEAFF. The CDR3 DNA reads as TGTGCCAGCAGCTTAGTAGGTGGTGCGGTGGAGACTGAAGCTTTCTTT. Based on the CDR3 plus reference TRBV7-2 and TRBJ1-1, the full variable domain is GAGVSQSPSNKVTEKGKDVELRCDPISGHTALYWYRQSLGQGLEFLIYFQGNSAPDKSGLPSDRFSAERTGGSVSTLTIQRTQQEDSAVYLCASSLVGGAVETEAFFGQGTRLTVV.

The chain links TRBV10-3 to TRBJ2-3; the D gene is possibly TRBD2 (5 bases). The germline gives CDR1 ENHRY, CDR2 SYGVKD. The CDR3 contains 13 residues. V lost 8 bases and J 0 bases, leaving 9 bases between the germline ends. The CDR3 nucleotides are TGTGCCATCTCTCGCGGGAGCACAGATACGCAGTATTTT. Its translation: CAISRGSTDTQYF.

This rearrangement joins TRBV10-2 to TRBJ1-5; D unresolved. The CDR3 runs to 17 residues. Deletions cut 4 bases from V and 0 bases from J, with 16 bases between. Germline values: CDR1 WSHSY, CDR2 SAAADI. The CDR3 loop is CASSARAGPHSNQPQHF. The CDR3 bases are TGCGCCAGCAGTGCCCGGGCCGGGCCACATAGCAATCAGCCCCAGCATTTT.

In DNA, the CDR3 is TGTGCCAGCAGCGCCCCGGGGACTAGCGGTTACGAGCAGTACTTC. Translated, it gives CASSAPGTSGYEQYF. V is TRBV7-3 and J is TRBJ2-7, with 11 bases that match TRBD2. The CDR3 extends over 15 amino acids. Per the germline V gene, CDR1 is SGHTA and CDR2 is FQGTGA. V was pared by 5 bases and J by 4 bases, with 7 bases of the junction left unmatched.

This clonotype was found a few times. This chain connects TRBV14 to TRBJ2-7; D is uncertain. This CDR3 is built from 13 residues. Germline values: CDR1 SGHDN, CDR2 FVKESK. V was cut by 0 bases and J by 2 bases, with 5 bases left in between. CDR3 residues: CASSQDWAYEQYF. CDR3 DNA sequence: TGTGCCAGCAGCCAAGATTGGGCCTACGAGCAGTACTTC. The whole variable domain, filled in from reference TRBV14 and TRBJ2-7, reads EAGVTQFPSHSVIEKGQTVTLRCDPISGHDNLYWYRRVMGKEIKFLLHFVKESKQDESGMPNNRFLAERTGGTYSTLKVQPAELEDSGVYFCASSQDWAYEQYFGPGTRLTVT.

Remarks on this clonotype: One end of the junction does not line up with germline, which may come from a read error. CDR3 DNA: TGCAGTGCTCGCACCGTTTCTGAGGCTTTCTTT. Its protein product is CSARTVSEAFF. The gene calls are TRBV20-1 and TRBJ1-1, with no clear D. The V gene's germline CDR1 is DFQATT and CDR2 SNEGSKA (reference sequence). The CDR3 sequence is 11 residues long.

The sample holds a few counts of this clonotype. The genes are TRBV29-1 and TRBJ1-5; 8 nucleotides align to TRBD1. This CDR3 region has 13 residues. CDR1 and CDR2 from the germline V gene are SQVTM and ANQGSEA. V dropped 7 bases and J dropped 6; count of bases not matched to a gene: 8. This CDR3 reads CSARQGTGQPQHF. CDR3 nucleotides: TGCAGCGCTAGACAGGGGACTGGTCAGCCCCAGCATTTT.

The CDR3 is CASSPTGVSNQPQHF. CDR3 nucleotides: TGTGCCAGCTCACCTACAGGGGTAAGCAATCAGCCCCAGCATTTT. This rearrangement joins TRBV25-1 to TRBJ1-5; TRBD1 matches at 7 bases. J lost 1 base, V lost 8 bases, and 8 bases had no gene match. Germline V CDR1 and CDR2: MGHDK, SYGVNS. The CDR3 is 15 residues long.

The CDR3 nucleotides are TGTGCCAGCAGTTACTCTTACGGACGGGAATATGGCTACACCTTC. Translation gives CASSYSYGREYGYTF. V and J are TRBV6-2 or TRBV6-3 and TRBJ1-2; D call uncertain. This CDR3 has 15 residues. Between the trimmed V and J ends, which lost 0 bases and 5 bases, there was a span of 13 bases. Germline-derived CDR1 and CDR2 are MNHEY and SVGEGT.

CDR3 in amino acids: CSVRKGTVDYEQYF. CDR3 DNA sequence: TGCAGCGTCCGAAAGGGGACAGTAGATTACGAGCAGTACTTC. This chain connects TRBV29-1 to TRBJ2-7; 7 nucleotides agree with TRBD1. Germline CDR1 and CDR2: SQVTM and ANQGSEA. The CDR3 has 14 amino acids. V shed 6 bases, J shed 4 bases, and the junction held 12 bases outside the gene matches.